Only a few counts were recorded for the clone carrying this T cell receptor beta chain. With 4 bases removed from V and 11 bases from J, the gap between germline ends came to 14 bases. Per the germline V gene, CDR1 is SGHAT and CDR2 is FQNNGV. The CDR3 loop spans 12 amino acids. Sequencing was performed with immunoSEQ multiplex PCR; in TCRdb, only in-frame clones are kept and a portion is missing. Of under 150,000 clones in the sample, roughly 94% were seen once. The sample comes from a study of control samples from healthy donors and cancer patients. Material: blood. The origin of this receptor is a man aged 25 to 40 in good health. The chain recombines TRBV11-2 with TRBJ1-1; D perhaps matches TRBD1 (5 bases). The CDR3 here is CASSSAKGQAFF. The DNA of the CDR3 is TGTGCCAGCAGCTCGGCGAAGGGGCAGGCTTTCTTT. Full variable domain (rest looked up from reference TRBV11-2 and TRBJ1-1): EAGVAQSPRYKIIEKRQSVAFWCNPISGHATLYWYQQILGQGPKLLIQFQNNGVVDDSQLPKDRFSAERLKGVDSTLKIQPAKLEDSAVYLCASSSAKGQAFFGQGTRLTVV.